The text below deals with one T cell receptor beta chain. The entry originates in a study of T cell changes during pregnancy in multiple sclerosis. The junction had 6 bases not matched to a gene; V was cut back by 3 bases and J by 1 base. The CDR3 is 16 residues long. Germline V CDR1 and CDR2: MGHRA, YSYEKL. The table came from immunoSEQ multiplex PCR; TCRdb's copy has only in-frame clones and leaves some out. Counted here are 90,000 to 120,000 clones, roughly 90% occurring once; the ten biggest clones make up about 3.5%. The rearrangement joins TRBV4-1 to TRBJ2-1, with 7 bases that match TRBD1. This TCR derives from a female donor with multiple sclerosis, enrolled in a pregnancy study. The specimen was peripheral blood, collected after pregnancy. In DNA form, the CDR3 reads TGCGCCAGCAGCCAGCCGACCAGGGGGTCCTACAATGAGCAGTTCTTC. Encoded protein: CASSQPTRGSYNEQFF.